The next 20 T cell receptor beta chains were all read from a single sample in a study of blood T cell repertoires in COVID-19. This table comes from immunoSEQ multiplex PCR, and its TCRdb copy is limited to in-frame clones, with some not included. The data contain around 340,000 clones, around 85% of them singletons. The sequencing input was PBMCs or T cells enriched from blood (not recorded which). All receptors come from a woman between 35 and 50 years old with acute COVID-19.

The CDR3: CAISGEGTSGSYEQYF. The DNA of the CDR3 is TGTGCCATCAGTGGCGAAGGGACTAGCGGGAGCTACGAGCAGTACTTC. V usage is TRBV10-3 and J usage is TRBJ2-7; 14 bases fit TRBD2. The germline V gene encodes CDR1 ENHRY and CDR2 SYGVKD. Trimming took 4 bases from V and 3 from J; bases not matched to a gene: 5. The CDR3 covers 16 residues.

The gene calls are TRBV18 and TRBJ1-1; D is ambiguous. This CDR3 is built from 16 residues. Per germline, CDR1 KGHSH and CDR2 LQKENI. V was trimmed by 1 base and J by 0 bases, leaving 12 bases between them. The CDR3, as DNA: TGTGCCAGCTCACCACGGCCCGGGGAAGTGAACACTGAAGCTTTCTTT. Its protein product is CASSPRPGEVNTEAFF.

The chain carries TRBV27 and TRBJ1-5; tentatively, D is TRBD1 (6 bases). V lost 2 bases, J lost 6 bases, and 23 bases lay in between. The CDR3 extends over 18 amino acids. Looked up from germline, CDR1 is MNHEY and CDR2 is SMNVEV (reference sequence). The CDR3 region is CASSLMGPGGGAGQPQHF. The CDR3 DNA follows: TGTGCCAGCAGTTTAATGGGTCCTGGCGGGGGCGCAGGTCAGCCCCAGCATTTT.

This chain joins TRBV7-2 and TRBJ2-7; D is undetermined. The CDR3 covers 11 residues. V was pared by 5 bases and J by 7 bases, with 9 bases between. Germline assignment: CDR1 SGHTA and CDR2 FQGNSA. CDR3 in amino acids: CASSRVREQYF. The CDR3 nucleotides are TGTGCCAGCAGCCGGGTTCGGGAGCAGTACTTC.

The chain links TRBV19 to TRBJ1-1; possibly TRBD1 for D (6 bases). CDR3 length equals 14 residues. Germline loops: CDR1 LNHDA, CDR2 SQIVND (reference sequence). Between the trimmed V and J ends, which lost 6 bases and 1 base, there was a span of 12 bases. DNA for the CDR3: TGTGCCAGTAGCCCGGACAGACCGAACACTGAAGCTTTCTTT. Translated, it gives CASSPDRPNTEAFF.

The chain combines TRBV18 with TRBJ2-3; 13 nucleotides align to TRBD2. V shed 3 bases, J shed 3 bases, and the junction held 12 bases outside the gene matches. Germline V gives CDR1 KGHSH, CDR2 LQKENI. The CDR3 is 19 residues long. CDR3 protein: CASSPLGTSGISGTDTQYF. CDR3 sequence (DNA): TGTGCCAGCTCACCCCTCGGGACTAGCGGGATAAGCGGGACAGATACGCAGTATTTT. Looking up the rest from reference TRBV18 and TRBJ2-3 gives the full variable domain: NAGVMQNPRHLVRRRGQEARLRCSPMKGHSHVYWYRQLPEEGLKFMVYLQKENIIDESGMPKERFSAEFPKEGPSILRIQQVVRGDSAAYFCASSPLGTSGISGTDTQYFGPGTRLTVL.

V gene TRBV4-2 combines with J gene TRBJ2-2; 10 bases line up with TRBD2. The length of the CDR3 is 18 residues. V was pared by 2 bases and J by 6 bases, with 12 bases of the junction left unmatched. From germline, CDR1 is LGHNA and CDR2 YNFKEQ. The CDR3 protein is CASSQFSSGGLAAGELFF. The CDR3 bases are TGTGCCAGCAGCCAATTCTCTAGCGGGGGCTTAGCCGCCGGGGAGCTGTTTTTT.

The sample holds one count of this clone. The germline gene is not matched at one end of the junction; a read error may be the cause. The chain recombines TRBV6-5 with TRBJ1-2, with 7 positions matching TRBD1. The CDR3 runs 12 residues. Germline CDR1 MNHEY, CDR2 SVGAGI. The CDR3 DNA follows: TGTGCCTGCAGGAGAGGGGGCCGTGGCTACACCTTC. Protein product: CACRRGGRGYTF.

J is TRBJ1-2 and V is TRBV5-4; D gene ambiguous. Trimming took off 5 bases at V and 5 bases at J, with 19 bases between the two ends. Germline CDR1 and CDR2: SGHNT and YYREEE (reference sequence). The length of the CDR3 is 15 residues. CDR3 in amino acids: CASSVSSRGIYGYTF. CDR3 nucleotide sequence: TGTGCCAGCAGTGTATCGTCCCGAGGGATATATGGCTACACCTTC.

Only one count was recorded for this clone. This chain uses TRBV9 with TRBJ2-3; D not resolved. The CDR3 is made up of 13 amino acids. CDR1 and CDR2 from the germline V gene are SGDLS and YYNGEE. Trimming cost V 0 bases and J 5 bases, with 7 bases left between them. The CDR3 here is CASSVATGDTQYF. In DNA, the CDR3 is TGTGCCAGCAGCGTAGCTACCGGAGATACGCAGTATTTT.

This clone was detected a few times. The chain joins TRBV5-6 to TRBJ1-2, with D unclear. Germline V CDR1 and CDR2: SGHDT, YYEEEE. This CDR3 comprises 13 residues. V was cut by 4 bases and J by 7 bases, with 14 bases left in between. This CDR3 is CASSPPRFGGYTF. In DNA, the CDR3 is TGTGCCAGCAGCCCCCCCCGCTTCGGTGGCTACACCTTC.

The V and J genes are TRBV7-2 and TRBJ2-2; 8 nucleotides line up with TRBD1. The junction had 12 bases not matched to a gene; V was cut back by 7 bases and J by 8 bases. Germline CDR1 is SGHTA and CDR2 is FQGNSA. This CDR3 is built from 15 residues. In DNA form, the CDR3 reads TGTGCCAGCACCCGAACACCAGGGGGCGGAGGGGAGCTGTTTTTT. Translating it yields CASTRTPGGGGELFF.

The chain carries TRBV4-3 and TRBJ2-3; D possibly corresponds to TRBD1 (6 bases). The CDR3 runs 17 residues. Trimming shortened V by 0 bases and J by 1 base, and 14 bases separated the two germline ends. Germline CDR1 is LGHNA and CDR2 is YSLEER. The CDR3 loop reads CASSQEGAVRGTDTQYF. The CDR3 DNA is TGCGCCAGCAGCCAAGAGGGGGCTGTACGTGGCACAGATACGCAGTATTTT.

The rearrangement uses TRBV30 and TRBJ2-7; a weak D match, TRBD1 (5 bases). Between the trimmed V and J ends, which lost 1 base and 0 bases, there was a span of 10 bases. Germline V gene sequence: CDR1 GTSNPN, CDR2 SVGIG (reference sequence). The CDR3 is 14 amino acids. The DNA of the CDR3 is TGTGCCTGGAGTGGACAGTTTAGCTCCTACGAGCAGTACTTC. It codes for CAWSGQFSSYEQYF.

The chain is built from TRBV20-1 and TRBJ2-3; D could derive from TRBD1 or TRBD2 (5 bases each). V was shortened by 3 bases and J by 5 bases, with 12 bases between the two germline ends. The CDR3 is made up of 13 amino acids. Looked up from germline, CDR1 is DFQATT and CDR2 is SNEGSKA (reference sequence). The CDR3 here is CSASGGQGDTQYF. Here the CDR3 DNA reads TGCAGTGCTAGTGGAGGACAAGGAGATACGCAGTATTTT.

The CDR3 region has the DNA TGTGCCAGCAGCTTCACACGGGAGACAACTTACAATGAGCAGTTCTTC. Translation gives CASSFTRETTYNEQFF. The chain recombines TRBV7-2 with TRBJ2-1, with D possibly matching TRBD2 (6 bases). The germline V gene has CDR1 SGHTA and CDR2 FQGNSA. This CDR3 spans 16 amino acids. V lost 3 bases to trimming and J lost 4 bases, with 16 bases between them.

The chain carries TRBV27 and TRBJ1-6, with 7 bases fitting TRBD1. From germline, CDR1 is MNHEY and CDR2 SMNVEV (reference sequence). J gave up 0 bases and V 6 bases, and 17 bases lay outside the gene matches. The CDR3 loop spans 20 amino acids. In DNA form, the CDR3 reads TGTGCCAGCAGAAAGAGGGACAGCTGGGGCGTTAGCTCCTATAATTCACCCCTCCACTTT. It specifies CASRKRDSWGVSSYNSPLHF.

The J gene is TRBJ2-1, the V gene TRBV29-1; D perhaps matches TRBD1 (6 bases). Germline V gene sequence: CDR1 SQVTM, CDR2 ANQGSEA. V dropped 4 bases and J dropped 6 bases, with 13 bases sitting between them. The CDR3 is 13 residues long. CDR3 DNA sequence: TGCAGCGTTGTGGGGGCATGGCTCAATGAGCAGTTCTTC. This translates into CSVVGAWLNEQFF.

This chain connects TRBV5-6 to TRBJ1-5; the match to TRBD1 covers 9 bases. The ends lost 3 bases at V and 6 bases at J; junction bases unmatched: 4. From germline, CDR1 is SGHDT and CDR2 YYEEEE. The CDR3 has 14 residues. The CDR3: CASSWGQGGQPQHF. In DNA, the CDR3 is TGTGCCAGCAGCTGGGGACAGGGAGGTCAGCCCCAGCATTTT.

The gene calls are TRBV11-2 and TRBJ2-7; TRBD1 matches 12 bases. V trimming: 6 bases; J trimming: 4 bases; junction bases outside the gene matches: 10. The germline CDR1 and CDR2 sequences are SGHAT and FQNNGV. This CDR3 comprises 16 residues. CDR3: CASREGTGGQGYEQYF. The CDR3 region has the DNA TGTGCCAGCAGGGAGGGGACAGGGGGCCAAGGGTACGAGCAGTACTTC.